Listed below are T cell receptor beta chains from one sample, sequenced in a study of CD8+ T cells in alopecia areata. Clones were read by immunoSEQ multiplex PCR, and TCRdb kept only the in-frame ones, dropping some. This sample has more than 200,000 clones, with 64% found just once. This specimen consisted of CD4+ T cells sorted from blood, obtained at week 4, from a patient treated with tofacitinib. The receptors were sampled from a human donor with alopecia areata. The CDR3 runs from the conserved cysteine through the conserved F or W. Fields, in order: V gene, J gene, D gene, CDR3 length, clone size, CDR3 protein, CDR3 DNA. The D gene is left open where the match is weak. A row's size may be missing; if present it is once, few, many or a size class.

V: TRBV5-6
J: TRBJ1-1
D: -
length: 12
size: few
CDR3: CASSFKVTEAFF
DNA: TGTGCCAGCAGCTTTAAGGTCACTGAAGCTTTCTTT

V: TRBV5-1
J: TRBJ1-5
D: -
length: 14
size: -
CDR3: CASSLEGQNQPQHF
DNA: TGCGCCAGCAGCTTGGAGGGACAAAATCAGCCCCAGCATTTT

V: TRBV27
J: TRBJ1-2
D: -
length: 12
size: -
CDR3: CASSSMRGGYTF
DNA: TGTGCCAGCAGTTCCATGAGAGGTGGCTACACCTTC

V: TRBV5-1
J: TRBJ1-2
D: TRBD1
length: 13
size: -
CDR3: CASSEGQGGGYTF
DNA: TGCGCCAGCAGCGAAGGACAGGGTGGCGGCTACACCTTC

V: TRBV30
J: TRBJ1-1
D: -
length: 15
size: -
CDR3: CAWSVRGTVNTEAFF
DNA: TGTGCCTGGAGTGTACGGGGGACGGTGAACACTGAAGCTTTCTTT

V: TRBV5-6
J: TRBJ1-6
D: -
length: 17
size: -
CDR3: CASSRYQRILYNSPLHF
DNA: TGTGCCAGCAGCCGTTACCAGAGAATCCTCTATAATTCACCCCTCCACTTT

V: TRBV29-1
J: TRBJ2-2
D: TRBD2
length: 18
size: -
CDR3: CSVTTSGVAATNTGELFF
DNA: TGCAGCGTGACGACTAGCGGGGTGGCTGCGACGAACACCGGGGAGCTGTTTTTT

V: TRBV7-9
J: TRBJ1-2
D: -
length: 13
size: -
CDR3: CASSGAGETGYTF
DNA: TGTGCCAGCAGCGGGGCAGGGGAGACTGGCTACACCTTC

V: TRBV9
J: TRBJ2-5
D: TRBD2
length: 15
size: once
CDR3: CASSATPSGGETQYF
DNA: TGTGCCAGCAGCGCCACCCCCTCGGGAGGCGAGACCCAGTACTTC

V: TRBV7-2
J: TRBJ2-7
D: -
length: 15
size: -
CDR3: CASSLAIGSAYEQYF
DNA: TGTGCCAGCAGCTTAGCTATAGGGAGTGCGTACGAGCAGTACTTC

V: TRBV7-9
J: TRBJ2-5
D: -
length: 17
size: -
CDR3: CASSWGRGGRIKETQYF
DNA: TGTGCCAGCAGCTGGGGACGGGGCGGGCGTATAAAAGAGACCCAGTACTTC

V: TRBV6-5
J: TRBJ2-1
D: TRBD2
length: 16
size: few
CDR3: CASSYDGGASLNEQFF
DNA: TGTGCCAGCAGTTACGACGGGGGGGCGTCTCTTAATGAGCAGTTCTTC

V: TRBV4-3
J: TRBJ2-3
D: -
length: 16
size: -
CDR3: CVSSQGVSGSTDTQYF
DNA: TGCGTCAGCAGCCAAGGGGTTAGCGGAAGCACAGATACGCAGTATTTT

V: TRBV5-6
J: TRBJ1-2
D: -
length: 16
size: -
CDR3: CASSRFAPGANYGYTF
DNA: TGTGCCAGCAGCCGATTTGCCCCGGGAGCTAACTATGGCTACACCTTC

V: TRBV2
J: TRBJ1-2
D: -
length: 15
size: -
CDR3: CASSEAFGRNYGYTF
DNA: TGTGCCAGCAGTGAAGCGTTCGGACGGAACTATGGCTACACCTTC

V: TRBV11-2
J: TRBJ2-4
D: TRBD1
length: 15
size: once
CDR3: CASSYRQGVENIQYF
DNA: TGTGCCAGCAGCTACCGACAGGGGGTGGAAAACATTCAGTACTTC

V: TRBV7-8
J: TRBJ2-3
D: TRBD2
length: 16
size: once
CDR3: CASRESGGTYTDTQYF
DNA: TGTGCCAGCAGGGAGAGCGGGGGAACATACACAGATACGCAGTATTTT

V: TRBV28
J: TRBJ2-7
D: TRBD1
length: 14
size: few
CDR3: CASSLSGQVYEQYF
DNA: TGTGCCAGCAGTTTATCCGGACAGGTCTACGAGCAGTACTTC

V: TRBV6-6
J: TRBJ1-1
D: -
length: 11
size: -
CDR3: CASIYVTEAFF
DNA: TGTGCCAGCATCTACGTGACTGAAGCTTTCTTT

V: TRBV30
J: TRBJ2-7
D: -
length: 13
size: few
CDR3: CAWSRDTYYEQYF
DNA: TGTGCCTGGAGCCGGGACACTTACTACGAGCAGTACTTC

V: TRBV5-6
J: TRBJ1-1
D: -
length: 14
size: -
CDR3: CASSWGTGYTEAFF
DNA: TGTGCCAGCAGCTGGGGGACGGGTTACACTGAAGCTTTCTTT

V: TRBV15
J: TRBJ2-5
D: -
length: 14
size: -
CDR3: CATSRDRAQETQYF
DNA: TGTGCCACCAGCAGAGACAGGGCCCAAGAGACCCAGTACTTC

V: TRBV7-8
J: TRBJ1-1
D: TRBD1
length: 15
size: few
CDR3: CASSLDTGGGTEAFF
DNA: TGTGCCAGCAGCTTAGATACAGGGGGAGGTACTGAAGCTTTCTTT

V: TRBV11-2
J: TRBJ2-7
D: TRBD1
length: 13
size: -
CDR3: CASSLDRGYEQYF
DNA: TGTGCCAGCAGCCTAGACAGGGGCTACGAGCAGTACTTC

V: TRBV7-2
J: TRBJ1-2
D: -
length: 13
size: -
CDR3: CASSPLSGSGYTF
DNA: TGTGCCAGCAGCCCGCTCTCAGGGTCTGGCTACACCTTC

V: TRBV5-1
J: TRBJ2-3
D: -
length: 15
size: -
CDR3: CASSSQGGPTDTQYF
DNA: TGCGCCAGCAGCTCTCAGGGGGGCCCCACAGATACGCAGTATTTT

V: TRBV7-2
J: TRBJ1-1
D: -
length: 15
size: few
CDR3: CASSLGGRKRTEAFF
DNA: TGTGCCAGCAGCTTGGGGGGACGTAAGAGAACTGAAGCTTTCTTT

V: TRBV29-1
J: TRBJ2-1
D: TRBD2
length: 12
size: few
CDR3: CSVAVAGSEQFF
DNA: TGCAGCGTTGCGGTAGCGGGTAGTGAGCAGTTCTTC

V: TRBV29-1
J: TRBJ1-4
D: -
length: 11
size: few
CDR3: CSAGRSEKLFF
DNA: TGCAGCGCCGGGCGTTCCGAAAAACTGTTTTTT

V: TRBV9
J: TRBJ1-1
D: -
length: 15
size: -
CDR3: CASSVFGGMSTEAFF
DNA: TGTGCCAGCAGCGTATTCGGGGGAATGAGCACTGAAGCTTTCTTT

V: TRBV18
J: TRBJ2-1
D: -
length: 12
size: -
CDR3: CASSRGINEQFF
DNA: TGTGCCAGCTCACGGGGGATCAATGAGCAGTTCTTC

V: TRBV5-1
J: TRBJ2-3
D: -
length: 15
size: -
CDR3: CASTSSLLGADTQYF
DNA: TGCGCCAGCACTTCGTCTCTCCTCGGGGCAGATACGCAGTATTTT

V: TRBV15
J: TRBJ2-5
D: -
length: 16
size: -
CDR3: CATRTSGGAGQETQYF
DNA: TGTGCCACCAGAACCTCCGGGGGCGCAGGCCAAGAGACCCAGTACTTC

V: TRBV6-1
J: TRBJ1-2
D: -
length: 13
size: -
CDR3: CASDPQEGYGYTF
DNA: TGTGCCAGCGACCCACAGGAAGGCTATGGCTACACCTTC

V: TRBV2
J: TRBJ2-2
D: TRBD2
length: 16
size: few
CDR3: CASSEASGGSGGELFF
DNA: TGTGCCAGCAGTGAAGCCAGCGGGGGGTCTGGCGGGGAGCTGTTTTTT

V: TRBV6-1
J: TRBJ1-1
D: TRBD1
length: 14
size: few
CDR3: CASSWDRGNTEAFF
DNA: TGTGCCAGCAGTTGGGACAGAGGGAACACTGAAGCTTTCTTT

V: TRBV5-6
J: TRBJ2-3
D: -
length: 16
size: -
CDR3: CASSLRVSSSTDTQYF
DNA: TGTGCCAGCAGCTTGAGAGTCAGCTCTAGCACAGATACGCAGTATTTT

V: TRBV15
J: TRBJ1-1
D: TRBD1
length: 13
size: few
CDR3: CATREGRGTEAFF
DNA: TGTGCCACCAGAGAGGGCAGGGGGACTGAAGCTTTCTTT

V: TRBV29-1
J: TRBJ1-3
D: -
length: 14
size: -
CDR3: CSALGRNSGNTIYF
DNA: TGCAGCGCCCTGGGTAGGAACTCTGGAAACACCATATATTTT

V: TRBV4-2
J: TRBJ2-2
D: -
length: 15
size: -
CDR3: CASSQAGGNTGELFF
DNA: TGTGCCAGCAGCCAAGCCGGGGGGAACACCGGGGAGCTGTTTTTT

V: TRBV11-3
J: TRBJ2-4
D: -
length: 13
size: -
CDR3: CASSPGGAAIQYF
DNA: TGTGCCAGCAGCCCAGGGGGGGCCGCCATTCAGTACTTC

V: TRBV19
J: TRBJ2-5
D: -
length: 13
size: few
CDR3: CASSVTQRETQYF
DNA: TGTGCCAGTAGTGTTACCCAGCGGGAGACCCAGTACTTC

V: TRBV7-9
J: TRBJ1-2
D: -
length: 13
size: few
CDR3: CASSLGSLYGYTF
DNA: TGTGCCAGCAGCTTAGGGAGTCTCTATGGCTACACCTTC

V: TRBV18
J: TRBJ2-3
D: TRBD1
length: 15
size: -
CDR3: CASSPGGQGTDTQYF
DNA: TGTGCCAGCTCACCGGGAGGACAGGGGACAGATACGCAGTATTTT

V: TRBV11-2
J: TRBJ1-1
D: -
length: 14
size: -
CDR3: CASSLDQYKMEAFF
DNA: TGTGCCAGCAGCTTAGATCAGTATAAGATGGAAGCTTTCTTT

V: TRBV2
J: TRBJ1-5
D: -
length: 13
size: once
CDR3: CASRPVSNQPQHF
DNA: TGTGCCAGCAGACCCGTAAGCAATCAGCCCCAGCATTTT